This record covers a single T cell receptor beta chain. Its antigen is not known. TCRdb's copy holds only in-frame clones and misses some; the assay was immunoSEQ multiplex PCR. The data contain approximately 92,000 clones, over 60% of them singletons. The data are from a study of cytotoxic CD8 clonotypes in ibrutinib-treated CLL. On the study more broadly: After a median roughly 12 months on treatment (6 to 36), response samples were drawn.

CDR3 length equals 18 residues. Germline V CDR1 and CDR2: MGHRA, YSYEKL. Losses at the gene ends were 0 bases for V and 4 bases for J; bases not matched to a gene: 13. The study's findings and limits: Patients had baseline clonality above age-matched healthy donors, and this clonality moved with circulating CD8+ T-cell counts.

The sample consisted of PBMCs, taken after 24 months of ibrutinib treatment. The chain links TRBV4-1 to TRBJ2-5; 8 positions match TRBD2. This receptor was obtained from a human donor with chronic lymphocytic leukemia. CDR3 sequence (DNA): TGCGCCAGCAGCCAAGATCTGGCGGGAGGTGGAATGGGAGAGACCCAGTACTTC. It yields the protein CASSQDLAGGGMGETQYF.